The clone carrying this T cell receptor beta chain was seen once. No antigen is known for it. This table comes from immunoSEQ multiplex PCR, and its TCRdb copy is limited to in-frame clones, with some not included. Among 150,000 to 200,000 clones listed, over 90% were seen once. This entry belongs to a study of T cell responses to AZD1222 COVID-19 vaccine. Study-wide results and caveats: Vaccination with two AZD1222 doses was followed by a rise in Spike-specific TCR breadth and depth.

Trimming shortened V by 2 bases and J by 7 bases, and 16 bases separated the two germline ends. From germline, CDR1 is SGHRS and CDR2 YFSETQ. The CDR3 is 15 amino acids. The TCR sequence derives from an adult in good health. The chain links TRBV5-1 to TRBJ1-5; D is ambiguous. The source was peripheral blood, collected on day 0 of AZD1222 vaccination. The CDR3 DNA sequence: TGCGCCAGCAGCTTTGTTCCAGACATCGGCCAGCCCCAGCATTTT. Its protein product is CASSFVPDIGQPQHF.